This T cell receptor beta chain was sequenced for a study of control samples from healthy donors and cancer patients. The CDR3 covers 15 residues. Trimming at V came to 3 bases and at J to 4 bases, leaving 9 bases not matched to a gene. Looked up from germline, CDR1 is ENHRY and CDR2 is SYGVKD. Libraries were prepared by immunoSEQ multiplex PCR; TCRdb keeps only in-frame clonotypes and omits some of them. The sample has 35,000 to 40,000 clones, more than 70% seen once; the top ten hold approximately 21%. The chain uses TRBV10-3 and TRBJ2-7, with 7 bases lining up with TRBD1. Sequencing was carried out using PBMCs. The TCR sequence derives from a woman in her fifties or sixties with lung cancer. CDR3 in DNA: TGTGCCATCAGTGAATACAGGGGTTTGCTATACGAGCAGTACTTC. Translating gives CAISEYRGLLYEQYF.